These T cell receptor beta chains were read from a single sample in a study of control samples from healthy donors and cancer patients. The assay was immunoSEQ multiplex PCR, and TCRdb's table has in-frame clones only and misses some. The sample contains roughly 180,000 clones, around 94% of which appear only once. Sequenced: blood. All receptors derive from a woman between 18 and 30 years old in good health. The CDR3 runs from the conserved cysteine through the conserved F or W.

v_call: TRBV12-5; cdr3_aa: CASGLGWWEVSSYEQYF
v_call: TRBV5-4; cdr3_aa: CASSLGSAGLETQYF
v_call: TRBV6-4; cdr3_aa: CASSPSGTGTINEQFF
v_call: TRBV6-5; cdr3_aa: CASRDTTNYGYTF
v_call: TRBV11-1; cdr3_aa: CASSPTRNTEAFF
v_call: TRBV11-2; cdr3_aa: CASSWGQAEYYEQYF
v_call: TRBV6-5; cdr3_aa: CASSSSGTGGFQPQHF
v_call: TRBV11-2; cdr3_aa: CASRLGLAGGPDTQYF
v_call: TRBV2; cdr3_aa: CASSPYSNQPQHF
v_call: TRBV11-3; cdr3_aa: CASSLSERDGAYGYTF
v_call: TRBV6-4; cdr3_aa: CASSQEVGTEAFF
v_call: TRBV19; cdr3_aa: CASGRQRGVRNTEAFF
v_call: TRBV2; cdr3_aa: CASGDSTWPQHF
v_call: TRBV7-2; cdr3_aa: CASRKGGQYTGELFF
v_call: TRBV11-1; cdr3_aa: CASSERTGRRDEKLFF
v_call: TRBV28; cdr3_aa: CATKDPNEKLFF
v_call: TRBV25-1; cdr3_aa: CASSGKGIGNTIYF
v_call: TRBV27; cdr3_aa: CASSFINNVGGYTF
v_call: TRBV28; cdr3_aa: CASSSVKRGDLYEQFF
v_call: TRBV25-1; cdr3_aa: CASQNDRAVSNEQFF
v_call: TRBV6-5; cdr3_aa: CASQIFNSPLHF